These 12 T cell receptor beta chains were all obtained from the same sample, sequenced in a study of blood T cell repertoires in COVID-19. Here immunoSEQ multiplex PCR was the method, and the copy in TCRdb shows in-frame clones only, minus some. The table shows a few hundred thousand clones, with over 65% occurring only once. Input material: peripheral blood. These receptors were taken from a human donor with acute or convalescent COVID-19. The donor label of this sample is uncertain.

The chain links TRBV30 to TRBJ1-3; D might be TRBD1 (5 bases). The ends were cut back, 5 bases at V and 0 bases at J, with 11 bases in the middle. CDR1 GTSNPN and CDR2 SVGIG come from the germline V gene (reference sequence). This CDR3 is 14 amino acids long. CDR3: CAWGRDFSGNTIYF. The CDR3 region has the DNA TGTGCCTGGGGGAGGGACTTCTCTGGAAACACCATATATTTT.

The chain carries TRBV5-6 and TRBJ1-5; D is undetermined. This CDR3 comprises 14 residues. Deletions cut 5 bases from V and 6 bases from J, with 15 bases between. Germline V CDR1 and CDR2: SGHDT, YYEEEE. CDR3 sequence: CASRFKSPRQPQHF. The CDR3 nucleotides read TGTGCCAGCAGGTTCAAGAGCCCACGTCAGCCCCAGCATTTT.

The rearrangement uses TRBV12-5 and TRBJ1-1; TRBD1 might be the D (6 bases). Between the trimmed V and J ends, which lost 6 bases and 7 bases, there was a span of 21 bases. Germline values: CDR1 LGHNT, CDR2 FRNRAP. The CDR3 runs to 15 residues. The CDR3 reads CASGWCSQGCREAFF. The CDR3 nucleotides are TGTGCTAGTGGGTGGTGTTCACAGGGTTGCCGTGAAGCTTTCTTT.

This clone came up a few times. The chain employs TRBV6-1 and TRBJ1-2; possibly TRBD1 for D (6 bases). The CDR3 extends over 13 amino acids. Germline CDR1 MNHNS, CDR2 SASEGT. The ends were cut back, 3 bases at V and 8 bases at J, with 13 bases in the middle. The CDR3 loop reads CASSERTASGYTF. The CDR3 coding sequence is TGTGCCAGCAGTGAGAGGACAGCTTCAGGCTACACCTTC.

The V gene is TRBV19, the J gene TRBJ1-2; D is unclear. The V end lost 1 base, the J end lost 4 bases, and 13 bases lay between the germline ends. The CDR3 has 15 residues. CDR1 and CDR2 (germline): LNHDA, SQIVND (reference sequence). CDR3 coding DNA: TGTGCCAGTAGTATAGCAGCGTCAGAATTCTATGGCTACACCTTC. Protein product: CASSIAASEFYGYTF.

V gene TRBV7-2 combines with J gene TRBJ2-3; a weak D match, TRBD1 (6 bases). The CDR3 consists of 14 residues. CDR1 SGHTA and CDR2 FQGNSA come from the germline V gene. V was clipped by 1 base and J by 6 bases, with 11 bases between them. The CDR3 region is CASSLVGGRDTQYF. Here the CDR3 DNA reads TGTGCCAGCAGCTTAGTTGGGGGCCGTGATACGCAGTATTTT.

V is TRBV10-1 and J is TRBJ2-3; no clear D. Trimming stripped 5 bases from V and 6 bases from J, with 12 bases between. The CDR3 spans 13 residues. In germline, CDR1 is WNHNN, CDR2 SYGVQD (reference sequence). The CDR3 DNA reads as TGCGCCAGCAGTATCCTCCCTTCGGATACGCAGTATTTT. It yields the protein CASSILPSDTQYF.

CDR3 loop: CASRTMYYNEQFF. For the CDR3, the DNA is TGTGCCAGCAGGACTATGTACTACAATGAGCAGTTCTTC. V and J are TRBV6-5 and TRBJ2-1; D is perhaps TRBD2 (5 bases). Germline CDR1 MNHEY, CDR2 SVGAGI. The V end was cut by 6 bases, the J end by 3 bases, with 9 bases between. CDR3 length: 13 amino acids.

This clone was detected only once. The gene calls are TRBV5-4 and TRBJ2-7; 7 nucleotides match TRBD1. The germline V gene encodes CDR1 SGHNT and CDR2 YYREEE (reference sequence). The V gene end was trimmed by 4 bases and the J gene end by 0 bases; junction bases not matched to a gene: 4. The CDR3 covers 14 residues. Here the CDR3 DNA reads TGTGCCAGCAGCACGACAGGGATCTCCTACGAGCAGTACTTC. Residues: CASSTTGISYEQYF.

The chain recombines TRBV15 with TRBJ1-5; D remains ambiguous. The ends were cut back, 3 bases at V and 7 bases at J, with 13 bases in the middle. Germline CDR1 reads LNHNV; CDR2 reads YYDKDF (reference sequence). The CDR3 totals 14 residues. The CDR3: CATSSRGGWQPQHF. The CDR3 nucleotides are TGTGCCACCAGCAGTCGGGGTGGGTGGCAGCCCCAGCATTTT.

This chain joins TRBV3-1 (or the pseudogene TRBV3-2) and TRBJ2-7; 7 positions agree with TRBD1. Trimming removed 6 bases from V and 2 bases from J; junction bases left unmatched: 7. The germline V gene encodes CDR1 LGHDT and CDR2 YNNKEL (reference sequence). The CDR3 runs 14 residues. CDR3 coding DNA: TGTGCCAGCAGTCCCGGGACAGTGGCCTACGAGCAGTACTTC. Translating it yields CASSPGTVAYEQYF.

Here the CDR3 reads CASARVAGGSEQFF. Written as DNA, the CDR3 is TGTGCCAGCGCTCGTGTGGCGGGGGGAAGTGAGCAGTTCTTC. The gene calls are TRBV6-4 and TRBJ2-1; 8 nucleotides line up with TRBD2. CDR3 length: 14 amino acids. Germline lookup yields CDR1 MRHNA and CDR2 SNTAGT. The V segment lost 8 bases and the J segment 9 bases; nucleotides outside the gene matches: 12.